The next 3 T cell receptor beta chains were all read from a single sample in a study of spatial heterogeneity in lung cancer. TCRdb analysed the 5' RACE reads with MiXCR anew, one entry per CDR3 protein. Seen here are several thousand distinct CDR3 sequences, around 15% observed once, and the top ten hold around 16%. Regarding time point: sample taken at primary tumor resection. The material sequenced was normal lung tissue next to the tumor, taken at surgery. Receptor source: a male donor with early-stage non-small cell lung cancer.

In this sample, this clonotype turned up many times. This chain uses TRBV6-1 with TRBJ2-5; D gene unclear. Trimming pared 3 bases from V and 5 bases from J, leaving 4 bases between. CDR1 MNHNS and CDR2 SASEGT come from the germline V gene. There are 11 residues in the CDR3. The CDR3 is CASSDSETQYF. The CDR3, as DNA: TGTGCCAGCAGTGATTCGGAGACCCAGTACTTC.

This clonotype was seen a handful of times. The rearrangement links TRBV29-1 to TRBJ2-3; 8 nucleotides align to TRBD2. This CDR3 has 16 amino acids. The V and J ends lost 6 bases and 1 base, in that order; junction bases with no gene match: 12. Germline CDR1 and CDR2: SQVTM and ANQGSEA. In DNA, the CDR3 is TGCAGCGTAGAAAGCGGACTAGCCTTTGGCACAGATACGCAGTATTTT. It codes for CSVESGLAFGTDTQYF.

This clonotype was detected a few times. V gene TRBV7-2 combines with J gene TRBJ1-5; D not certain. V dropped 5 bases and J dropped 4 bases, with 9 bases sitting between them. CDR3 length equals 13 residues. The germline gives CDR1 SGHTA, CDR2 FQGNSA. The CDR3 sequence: CASSPQDNQPQHF. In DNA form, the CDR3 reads TGTGCCAGCAGCCCTCAGGATAATCAGCCCCAGCATTTT.